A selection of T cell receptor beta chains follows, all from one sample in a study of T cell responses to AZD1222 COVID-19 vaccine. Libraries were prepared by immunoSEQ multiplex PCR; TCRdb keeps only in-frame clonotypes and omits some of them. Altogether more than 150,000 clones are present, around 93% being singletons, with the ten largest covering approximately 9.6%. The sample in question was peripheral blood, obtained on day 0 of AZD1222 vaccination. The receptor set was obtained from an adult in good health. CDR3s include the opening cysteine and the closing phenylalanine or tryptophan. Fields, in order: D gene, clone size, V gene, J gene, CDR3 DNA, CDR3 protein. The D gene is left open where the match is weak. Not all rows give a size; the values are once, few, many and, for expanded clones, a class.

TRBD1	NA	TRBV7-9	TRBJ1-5	TGTGCCAGCAGCCGGACAGGGGAAAATCAGCCCCAGCATTTT	CASSRTGENQPQHF
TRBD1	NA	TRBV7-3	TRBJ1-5	TGTGCCAGCAGCTTAATTCTCCACAGGGGGAATCAGCCCCAGCATTTT	CASSLILHRGNQPQHF
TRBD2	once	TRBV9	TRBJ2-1	TGTGCCAGCAGCGTGGCATCCGGGAGGGGTATCTCGTCTAACAATGAGCAGTTCTTC	CASSVASGRGISSNNEQFF
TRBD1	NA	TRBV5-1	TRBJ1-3	TGCGCCAGCAGCCTCAGGGGGCGCGGGGCCGGAAACACCATATATTTT	CASSLRGRGAGNTIYF
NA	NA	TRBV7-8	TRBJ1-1	TGTGCCAGCAGCGAAAGGAGGGTGGGGGCGGCAAATGAAGCTTTCTTT	CASSERRVGAANEAFF
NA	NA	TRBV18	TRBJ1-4	TGTGCCAGCTCAACCTCCAGGGTTTCGAAACTGTTTTTT	CASSTSRVSKLFF
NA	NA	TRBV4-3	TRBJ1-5	TGCGCCAGCAGCCAAGATCCAGGAAACAATCAGCCCCAGCATTTT	CASSQDPGNNQPQHF
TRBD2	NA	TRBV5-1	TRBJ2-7	TGCGCCAGCAGCGCAACCGGGACTAGCGGGAGTGAGCAGTACTTC	CASSATGTSGSEQYF
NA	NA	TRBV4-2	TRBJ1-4	TGTGCCAGCAGCCCGGGGGATCGGGAAAAACTGTTTTTT	CASSPGDREKLFF
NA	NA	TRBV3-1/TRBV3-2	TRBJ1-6	TGTGCCAGCAGCCAAGATCCCCAGGGAGATTCACCCCTCCACTTT	CASSQDPQGDSPLHF
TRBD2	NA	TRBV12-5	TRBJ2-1	TGTGCTAGTGGGACCGAGGGACTAGCGGGAGTGTCTGAGCAGTTCTTC	CASGTEGLAGVSEQFF
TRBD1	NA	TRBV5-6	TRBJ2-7	TGTGCCAGCAGCTTGGCATTACAGGGGCCCTACGAGCAGTACTTC	CASSLALQGPYEQYF
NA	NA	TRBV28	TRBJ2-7	TGTGCCAGCAGCTCTGGAGGGAGCTCCTACGAGCAGTACTTC	CASSSGGSSYEQYF
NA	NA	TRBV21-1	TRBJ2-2	TGTGCCAGCAGAGTTAACCGGGAGCTGTTTTTT	CASRVNRELFF
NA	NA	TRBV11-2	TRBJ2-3	TGTGCCAGCAGCCCAAGTGGACCAGCGAACACAGATACGCAGTATTTT	CASSPSGPANTDTQYF
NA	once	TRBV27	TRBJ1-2	TGTGCCAGCAGCGTAAACCAGGGATGGAGCGGCTACACCTTC	CASSVNQGWSGYTF